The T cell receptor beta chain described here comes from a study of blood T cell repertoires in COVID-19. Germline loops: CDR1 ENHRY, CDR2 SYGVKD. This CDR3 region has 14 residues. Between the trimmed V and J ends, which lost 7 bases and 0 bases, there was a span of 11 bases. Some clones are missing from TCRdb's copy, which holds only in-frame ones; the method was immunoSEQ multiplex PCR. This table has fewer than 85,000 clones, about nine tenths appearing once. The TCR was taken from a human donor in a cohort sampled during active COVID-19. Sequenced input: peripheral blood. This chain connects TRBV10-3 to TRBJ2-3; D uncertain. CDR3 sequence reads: CAINGGTSTDTQYF. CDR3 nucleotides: TGTGCCATCAATGGCGGAACTAGCACAGATACGCAGTATTTT.